This TCR beta chain was found in a study of blood T cell repertoires in COVID-19. As for the study in general: Nucleic acid was either cDNA or gDNA, and it came from T cells, B-cell-depleted T cells, or PBMCs.

In the authors' workflow: By means of reference gene primer amplification, nucleated cell counts were estimated. TCRdb keeps only in-frame clones here, not all; method: immunoSEQ multiplex PCR. D and trimming come from the DNA, and the V and J calls and clone size come from that table. Here the sample spans approximately 200,000 clones, more than 85% being singletons. This CDR3 region has 16 residues. Trimming cost V 4 bases and J 8 bases; bases outside gene matches: 13. Germline V gene lookup returns CDR1 LNHDA and CDR2 SQIVND (reference sequence). The rearrangement joins TRBV19 to TRBJ2-1; 8 nucleotides match TRBD2. The TCR sequence derives from a man between 65 and 85 years old with active or convalescent COVID-19. The sequenced sample consisted of peripheral blood. This chain's CDR3 is CASSKPPGLGSYEQFF. CDR3 nucleotide sequence: TGTGCCAGTAGTAAGCCACCGGGACTAGGGTCTTATGAGCAGTTCTTC.